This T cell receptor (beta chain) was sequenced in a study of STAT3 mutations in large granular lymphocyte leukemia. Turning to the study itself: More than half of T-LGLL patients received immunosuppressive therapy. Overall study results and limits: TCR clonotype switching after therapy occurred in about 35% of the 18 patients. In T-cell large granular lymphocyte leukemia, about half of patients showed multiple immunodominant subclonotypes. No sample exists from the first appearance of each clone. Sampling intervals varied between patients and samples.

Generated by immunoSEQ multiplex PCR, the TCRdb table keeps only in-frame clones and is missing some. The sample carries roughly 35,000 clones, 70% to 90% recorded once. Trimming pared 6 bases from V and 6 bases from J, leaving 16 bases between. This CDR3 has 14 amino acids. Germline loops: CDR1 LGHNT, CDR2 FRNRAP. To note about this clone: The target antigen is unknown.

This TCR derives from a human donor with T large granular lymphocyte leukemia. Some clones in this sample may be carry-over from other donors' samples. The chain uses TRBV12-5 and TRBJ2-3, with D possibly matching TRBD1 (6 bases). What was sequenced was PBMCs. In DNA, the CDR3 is TGTGCTAGTGGATCTGATGGGGGCTGGGATACGCAGTATTTT. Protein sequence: CASGSDGGWDTQYF.